A single sample is the source of the 8 T cell receptor beta chains below, sequenced in a study of OX40 agonist ivuxolimab in advanced cancers. Measured with immunoSEQ multiplex PCR; TCRdb has only the in-frame clones, and not every one. Among some 19,000 clones listed, roughly 70% were seen once. Sequenced here: CD4+ or CD8+ T cells sorted from blood, sampled in a trial of the OX40 agonist ivuxolimab. These receptor sequences come from an adult with an advanced solid tumor such as melanoma, head and neck, liver or kidney cancer.

This sequence joins TRBV10-1 and TRBJ2-2; no reliable D call. Trimming cost V 1 base and J 3 bases, with 6 bases left between them. The germline V gene has CDR1 WNHNN and CDR2 SYGVQD (reference sequence). CDR3 length: 14 amino acids. CDR3 nucleotides: TGCGCCAGCAGTGAGTGGCAGGACACCGGGGAGCTGTTTTTT. Translated: CASSEWQDTGELFF.

The genes are TRBV11-3 and TRBJ2-7; D gene uncertain. Trimming pared 1 base from V and 2 bases from J, leaving 6 bases between. Germline values: CDR1 SGHNT, CDR2 YENEEA. The CDR3 is 13 residues long. In nucleotides, the CDR3 is TGTGCCAGCAGCTTAGGGTTGGCCTACGAGCAGTACTTC. As protein: CASSLGLAYEQYF.

This clone was seen just once. The rearrangement joins TRBV27 to TRBJ2-2; no definite D call. The CDR3 sequence is 12 residues long. Germline V gene sequence: CDR1 MNHEY, CDR2 SMNVEV (reference sequence). Trimming left V 2 bases short and J 4 bases short, with 2 bases between. CDR3 protein: CASSLSTGELFF. The CDR3, as DNA: TGTGCCAGCAGTTTAAGCACCGGGGAGCTGTTTTTT.

The genes are TRBV28 and TRBJ1-2; 7 bases are shared with TRBD1. The CDR3 has 10 amino acids. Germline CDR1 and CDR2: MDHEN and SYDVKM. In nucleotides, the CDR3 is TGTGCTATCCAGGGGGGTGGCTACACCTTC. Its protein product is CAIQGGGYTF.

The V and J genes are TRBV5-6 and TRBJ1-1; D ambiguous. V was pared by 1 base and J by 1 base, with 2 bases between. This CDR3 has 12 residues. CDR1 is SGHDT and CDR2 is YYEEEE in the germline V gene. The CDR3 protein is CASSLQNTEAFF. In nucleotides, the CDR3 is TGTGCCAGCAGCTTGCAGAACACTGAAGCTTTCTTT.

This chain connects TRBV30 to TRBJ2-7, with D possibly being TRBD2 (7 bases). Trimming pared 3 bases from V and 1 base from J, leaving 16 bases between. The CDR3 loop spans 15 amino acids. The germline V gene has CDR1 GTSNPN and CDR2 SVGIG (reference sequence). In DNA form, the CDR3 reads TGTGCCTGGAGCCCCTGGGAGGGGGTGTCCTACGAGCAGTACTTC. Translation gives CAWSPWEGVSYEQYF.

The genes are TRBV28 and TRBJ2-3; D uncertain. Germline CDR1 is MDHEN and CDR2 is SYDVKM. There are 16 residues in the CDR3. Trimming removed 0 bases at V and 4 bases at J, with 14 bases between. The CDR3 here is CASSLWGSGLADTQYF. The CDR3 DNA sequence: TGTGCCAGCAGTTTATGGGGAAGTGGGCTGGCAGATACGCAGTATTTT.

The chain combines TRBV11-3 with TRBJ2-7; TRBD1 matches at 10 bases. V dropped 5 bases and J dropped 5; count of bases not matched to a gene: 6. This CDR3 has 14 residues. Germline CDR1 and CDR2: SGHNT and YENEEA. The CDR3 is CASSPGTGAHEQYF. CDR3 DNA sequence: TGTGCCAGCAGCCCCGGGACAGGGGCCCACGAGCAGTACTTC.